This TCR beta chain was profiled in a study of T-cell memory formation after mild COVID-19 (dated by TCRdb to the early 2020s). Concerning the study at large: Most TCR sequence clusters were specific to one of the two donors. In two donors, T-cell clones that expanded and contracted after mild COVID-19 were followed by sequencing TCRalpha and TCRbeta repertoires longitudinally. The cohort was made up of two young adult volunteers, one female and one male, who were previously healthy. Results and caveats for the whole study, not just this receptor: Whether the second-wave clones peaking on day 37 were SARS-CoV-2 specific was not confirmed. The study covered only two mild cases, and larger cohorts including severe cases with pre-infection samples were considered necessary. Contracting CD4+ clones were located mainly in the CM and EM memory subsets, whereas CD8+ clones were found to be enriched in EMRA. Some responding clones were detected in pre-infection memory, which suggested that pre-existing cross-reactive memory T cells had joined the SARS-CoV-2 response. Balanced CD4/CD8 phenotypes were observed for clones contracting from day 15 to 85, whereas a bias towards CD4+ was observed for a second wave of clones expanding from day 15 to 37.

Germline trimming amounts to 4 bases on V and 4 bases on J, with 11 as the count of junction bases outside the gene matches. Including the terminal cysteine and phenylalanine, the CDR3 comprises 17 residues. This entry keeps only the CDR3 DNA: 51 bases, framed from base 1. Reading the germline V gene gives CDR1 SGHRS and CDR2 YFSETQ. There are many counts of this clonotype. Its antigen remains undetermined. Base-call qualities are not available, and no considerably larger clone is one nucleotide away. The instrument was an Illumina NovaSeq 6000. TCRalpha and TCRbeta cDNA libraries were constructed by 5'RACE with constant-segment primers, with sample barcodes and unique molecular identifiers being introduced. Trizol reagent was used to extract RNA from every sample. Amplification of the libraries took two PCR steps, and the second step added a second sample barcode plus Illumina TruSeq adapters. Sequencing of libraries was performed on an Illumina NovaSeq with 2 x 150 bp paired-end reads. The study's own analysis went as follows. The reads were demultiplexed and collapsed into UMI-guided consensus sequences using migec v1.2.7. With mixcr v2.1.11, UMI consensuses were aligned to TRA and TRB V and J templates and assembled into clonotypes. A clonotype was counted as expanded or contracted only if both edgeR and NoisET called the change significant, with noise models trained on biological replicates. For edgeR calls, the thresholds were a false discovery rate-adjusted p below 0.01 and a log2 fold-change of 1. As an exploratory analysis of dynamics, PCA with hierarchical clustering was applied to max-normalized trajectories of the 1000 most abundant clonotypes. Each responding clone was given a CD4 or CD8 phenotype based on the CD4+ and CD8+ repertoires, which had been sequenced separately. Clones were called with MiXCR by TCRdb after fastp trimmed the public reads at Q25, and only in-frame beta chains were retained. Rows matching on CDR3 protein sequence are summarized as one entry with the most common DNA and genes. The V and J calls and clone size are TCRdb's, not the authors'. The sample yields under 200,000 distinct CDR3 sequences; more than 9% were counted once. The ten top clones hold 3% to 4% of the sample.

Ficoll-Paque density gradient centrifugation was used to isolate PBMCs. The sample was PBMCs or a T cell subset sorted from them (not recorded which). The source of this sequence is a man younger than 35 who had mild COVID-19 (a few samples of this study predate the infection). The sample titles of this study are shuffled in the database, so cell type and time point are left out; the donor was told from shared clones. The V and J segments used are TRBV5-1 and TRBJ2-1; TRBD2 aligns with 10 central bases. The CDR3 sequence is CASSPGTSAIRYNEQFF. The DNA sequence is as follows: TGCGCCAGCAGCCCCGGGACTAGCGCCATTAGGTACAATGAGCAGTTCTTC. Outside the CDR3, residues come from the reference TRBV5-1 and TRBJ2-1 proteins, so the full variable domain is: KAGVTQTPRYLIKTRGQQVTLSCSPISGHRSVSWYQQTPGQGLQFLFEYFSETQRNKGNFPGRFSGRQFSNSRSEMNVSTLELGDSALYLCASSPGTSAIRYNEQFFGPGTRLTVL.